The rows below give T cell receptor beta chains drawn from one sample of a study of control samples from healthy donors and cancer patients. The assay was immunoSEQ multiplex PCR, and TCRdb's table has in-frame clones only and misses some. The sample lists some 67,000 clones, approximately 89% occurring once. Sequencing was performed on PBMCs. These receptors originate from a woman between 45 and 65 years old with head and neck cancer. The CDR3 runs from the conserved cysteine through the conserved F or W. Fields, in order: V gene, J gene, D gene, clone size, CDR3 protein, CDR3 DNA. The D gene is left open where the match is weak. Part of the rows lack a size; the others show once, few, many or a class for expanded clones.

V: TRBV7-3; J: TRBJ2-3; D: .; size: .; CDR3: CASSLSGSSGTDTQYF; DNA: TGTGCCAGCAGCTTATCGGGGTCCTCGGGCACAGATACGCAGTATTTT
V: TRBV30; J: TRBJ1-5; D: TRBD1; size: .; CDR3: CAWSHAGTGNQPQHF; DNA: TGTGCCTGGAGCCATGCCGGGACAGGCAATCAGCCCCAGCATTTT
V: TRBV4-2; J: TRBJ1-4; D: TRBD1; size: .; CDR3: CASSQGQGADEKLFF; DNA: TGTGCCAGCAGCCAAGGACAGGGGGCAGATGAAAAACTGTTTTTT
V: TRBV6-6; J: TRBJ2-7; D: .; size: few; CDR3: CASSPPGQTYEQYF; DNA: TGTGCCAGCAGTCCCCCGGGACAAACCTACGAGCAGTACTTC
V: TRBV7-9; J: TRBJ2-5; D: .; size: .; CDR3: CASSLGGTQYF; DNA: TGTGCCAGCAGCTTAGGTGGGACCCAGTACTTC
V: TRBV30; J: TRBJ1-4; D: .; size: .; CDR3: CAWNPFPQANEKLFF; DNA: TGTGCCTGGAACCCTTTCCCCCAGGCCAATGAAAAACTGTTTTTT
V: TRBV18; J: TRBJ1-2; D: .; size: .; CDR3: CASSPVREARYGYTF; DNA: TGTGCCAGCTCACCAGTCAGAGAGGCGCGCTATGGCTACACCTTC
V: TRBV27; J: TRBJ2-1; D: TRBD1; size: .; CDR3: CASTPRQGSYNEQFF; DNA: TGTGCCAGCACGCCAAGACAGGGGTCCTACAATGAGCAGTTCTTC
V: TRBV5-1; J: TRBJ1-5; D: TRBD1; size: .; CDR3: CASSLGQGMHQPQHF; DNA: TGCGCCAGCAGCCTAGGACAGGGTATGCATCAGCCCCAGCATTTT
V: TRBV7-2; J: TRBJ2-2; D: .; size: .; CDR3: CASSSARRGGGHTGELFF; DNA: TGTGCCAGCAGCTCGGCCCGGAGGGGAGGGGGGCACACCGGGGAGCTGTTTTTT
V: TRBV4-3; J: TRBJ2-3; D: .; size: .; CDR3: CASSEGYGLTDTQYF; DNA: TGCGCCAGCAGCGAAGGGTATGGGCTCACAGATACGCAGTATTTT
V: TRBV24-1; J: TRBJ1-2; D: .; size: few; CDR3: CATSDLRRRYGYTF; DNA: TGTGCCACCAGTGATTTGCGCAGGAGATATGGCTACACCTTC
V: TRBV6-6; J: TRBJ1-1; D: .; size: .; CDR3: CASSYSGAGNTEAFF; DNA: TGTGCCAGCAGTTACTCGGGCGCGGGGAACACTGAAGCTTTCTTT
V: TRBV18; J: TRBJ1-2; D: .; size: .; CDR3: CASSPPGGLSYGYTF; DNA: TGTGCCAGCTCACCTCCGGGGGGGCTTAGCTATGGCTACACCTTC
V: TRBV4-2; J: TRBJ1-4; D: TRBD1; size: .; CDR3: CASSPGGTGKEKLFF; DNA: TGTGCCAGCAGCCCAGGAGGGACAGGGAAAGAAAAACTGTTTTTT
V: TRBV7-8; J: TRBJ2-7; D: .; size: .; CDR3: CASSFTGDEQYF; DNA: TGTGCCAGCAGCTTTACGGGGGACGAGCAGTACTTC
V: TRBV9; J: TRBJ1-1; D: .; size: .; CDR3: CASSVRSENTEAFF; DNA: TGTGCCAGCAGCGTACGAAGTGAGAACACTGAAGCTTTCTTT
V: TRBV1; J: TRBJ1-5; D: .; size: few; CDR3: CTSSHRGLGNQPQHF; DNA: TGCACCAGCAGCCACCGGGGTCTGGGCAATCAGCCCCAGCATTTT
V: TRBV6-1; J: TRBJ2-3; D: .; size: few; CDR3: CASSERGHGTDTQYF; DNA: TGTGCCAGCAGTGAACGCGGGCACGGCACAGATACGCAGTATTTT
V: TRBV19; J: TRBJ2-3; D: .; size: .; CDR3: CASSVPPADTQYF; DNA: TGTGCCAGTAGTGTCCCTCCGGCAGATACGCAGTATTTT
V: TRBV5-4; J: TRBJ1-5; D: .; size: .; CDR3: CASSLQGTNQPQHF; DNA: TGTGCCAGCAGCTTGCAAGGAACTAATCAGCCCCAGCATTTT
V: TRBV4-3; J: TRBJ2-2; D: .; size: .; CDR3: CASSPRKDTGELFF; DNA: TGCGCCAGCAGCCCCCGGAAGGACACCGGGGAGCTGTTTTTT
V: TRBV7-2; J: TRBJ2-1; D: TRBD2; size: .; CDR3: CASSPRRSGGSNEQFF; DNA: TGTGCCAGCAGCCCCCGCCGTAGCGGGGGGTCCAATGAGCAGTTCTTC
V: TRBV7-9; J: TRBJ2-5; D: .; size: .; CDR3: CASSLDLLGTQYF; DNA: TGTGCCAGCAGCCTCGACCTCCTTGGGACCCAGTACTTC
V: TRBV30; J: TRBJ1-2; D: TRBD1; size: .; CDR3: CAWSVFGTGGGYTF; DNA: TGTGCCTGGAGTGTTTTTGGGACAGGGGGCGGCTACACCTTC
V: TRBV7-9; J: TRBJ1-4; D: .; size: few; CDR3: CASSLSHVGSPNEKLFF; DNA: TGTGCCAGCAGCTTATCTCATGTGGGATCGCCTAATGAAAAACTGTTTTTT
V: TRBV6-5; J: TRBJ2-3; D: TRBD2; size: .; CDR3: CASSSKTSGTDTQYF; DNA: TGTGCCAGCAGTTCAAAGACTAGCGGCACAGATACGCAGTATTTT
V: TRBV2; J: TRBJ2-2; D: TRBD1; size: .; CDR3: CASIEDRVGTGELFF; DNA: TGTGCCAGCATCGAGGACAGGGTCGGGACCGGGGAGCTGTTTTTT
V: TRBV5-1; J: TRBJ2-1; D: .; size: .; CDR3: CASSLAGVEQFF; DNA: TGCGCCAGCAGCTTGGCCGGGGTTGAGCAGTTCTTC
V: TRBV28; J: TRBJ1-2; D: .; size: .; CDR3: CASSATDYGYTF; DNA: TGTGCCAGCAGTGCGACAGATTATGGCTACACCTTC
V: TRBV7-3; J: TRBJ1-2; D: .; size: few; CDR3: CASSPSSGYTF; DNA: TGTGCCAGCAGTCCCAGTAGTGGCTACACCTTC
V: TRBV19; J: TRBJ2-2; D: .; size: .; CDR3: CASSVQDTNTGELFF; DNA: TGTGCCAGTAGTGTACAGGACACCAACACCGGGGAGCTGTTTTTT
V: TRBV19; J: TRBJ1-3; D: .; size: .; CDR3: CATREQGDGNTIYF; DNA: TGTGCCACCAGAGAACAGGGTGATGGAAACACCATATATTTT
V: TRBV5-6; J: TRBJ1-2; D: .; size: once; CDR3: CASSFSHGPPDTF; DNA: TGTGCCAGCAGCTTTTCCCACGGACCCCCGGACACCTTC
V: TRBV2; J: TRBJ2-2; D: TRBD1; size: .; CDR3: CASSGTGGGMNTGELFF; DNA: TGTGCCAGCAGTGGGACAGGGGGGGGAATGAACACCGGGGAGCTGTTTTTT
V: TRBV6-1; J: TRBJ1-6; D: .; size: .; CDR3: CASSEWKNSPLHF; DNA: TGTGCCAGCAGTGAATGGAAAAATTCACCCCTCCACTTT
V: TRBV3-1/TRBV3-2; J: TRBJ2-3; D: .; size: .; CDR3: CASSQEGRFGTQYF; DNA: TGTGCCAGCAGCCAAGAAGGGCGGTTTGGAACGCAGTATTTT
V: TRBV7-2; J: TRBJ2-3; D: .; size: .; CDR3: CASSPGGTPDTQYF; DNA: TGTGCCAGCAGCCCCGGCGGGACACCAGATACGCAGTATTTT
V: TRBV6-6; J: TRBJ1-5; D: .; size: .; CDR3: CASSRFGQTDSNQPQHF; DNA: TGTGCCAGCAGTCGATTCGGACAGACAGATAGCAATCAGCCCCAGCATTTT
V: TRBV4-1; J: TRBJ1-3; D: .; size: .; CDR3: CASSQDLEAGQSRGNTIYF; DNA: TGCGCCAGCAGCCAAGATCTAGAGGCCGGGCAATCGCGGGGAAACACCATATATTTT
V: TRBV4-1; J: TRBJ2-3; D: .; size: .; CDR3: CASSQDPGRSTDTQYF; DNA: TGCGCCAGCAGCCAAGACCCAGGGAGGTCCACAGATACGCAGTATTTT
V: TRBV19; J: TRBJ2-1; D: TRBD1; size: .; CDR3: CATVPQGANEQFF; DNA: TGTGCCACCGTACCACAGGGGGCGAATGAGCAGTTCTTC